This T cell receptor (beta chain) was observed in a study of CXCR3-negative and CXCR3-positive naive CD8 T cells. The CDR3 is 19 amino acids. Per the germline V gene, CDR1 is MGHRA and CDR2 is YSYEKL. UMI-labeled 5' RACE TRB cDNA libraries were prepared from the cells. TCRdb reprocessed the 5' RACE reads and keeps a single row for each CDR3 protein, giving no DNA. Seen in this sample are about 130,000 distinct CDR3 sequences; the ten most common clones hold approximately 0.3%. About this clonotype: The target antigen is unknown.

Broader study findings: Unlike memory cells, which differed, naive CXCR3-negative and CXCR3-positive cells had similar TRBV-TRBJ usage.

Sequences were obtained from naive CXCR3- CD8+ T cells from blood. Subset reported: CD45RO-CCR7+CD27+CD95- naive CD8+ T cells lacking CXCR3 (TNR3-). The TCR sequence derives from a human donor in good health. Some clones in this sample may be carry-over from other donors' samples. The J gene is TRBJ2-3, the V gene TRBV4-1; TCRdb names TRBD2, which stays unverified in the absence of DNA. CDR3 residues: CASSQDDYSGGTPTDTQYF.